This entry lists 32 T cell receptor beta chains sequenced from one sample in a study of monozygotic twins with cystic fibrosis (dated by TCRdb to about 2021). Library creation used the immunoSEQ multiplex PCR assay. TCRdb took over this immuneACCESS table, retaining in-frame rearrangements with V and J assigned. Such tables are incomplete; in checked studies, under half of the missing clones stem from an unresolved V gene, and the remainder is unexplained. This sample has under 30,000 clones in its table, and 90% of those were observed once. Clones ranked in the top ten supply 0.54% of the sample. Source material: blood. The receptors shown here come from a girl aged 2-10 years with cystic fibrosis.

The chain couples TRBV1 to TRBJ1-4; TRBD1 is taken as the D call from the table, unchecked against the DNA. TRBV1 is flagged as a pseudogene. The CDR3 is 18 residues long. The CDR3 is CTSSQEAGQATTNEKLFF. In DNA form, the CDR3 reads TGCACCAGCAGCCAAGAAGCGGGACAGGCAACAACTAATGAAAAACTGTTTTTT.

This rearrangement joins TRBV30 to TRBJ1-2; D is perhaps TRBD1 (5 bases). The CDR3 has 12 amino acids. The germline gives CDR1 GTSNPN, CDR2 SVGIG (reference sequence). V was shortened by 8 bases and J by 4 bases, with 14 bases between the two germline ends. The CDR3 protein is CARSGRVYGYTF. For the CDR3, the DNA is TGTGCCCGCAGCGGCAGGGTCTATGGCTACACCTTC.

V is TRBV25-1 and J is TRBJ1-5, with a weak D call TRBD1 (6 bases). CDR1 MGHDK and CDR2 SYGVNS come from the germline V gene. V lost 4 bases, J lost 2 bases, and 6 bases lay in between. The CDR3 covers 13 residues. CDR3 bases: TGTGCCAGCAGTGGACAGGGCAATCAGCCCCAGCATTTT. Its translation: CASSGQGNQPQHF.

The rearrangement joins TRBV5-1 to TRBJ1-4; 8 nucleotides match TRBD1. After removal of 2 bases from V and 5 bases from J, the junction contained 5 bases not matched to a gene. Germline loops: CDR1 SGHRS, CDR2 YFSETQ. This CDR3 comprises 15 residues. CDR3 sequence reads: CASSLSWTGNEKLFF. The CDR3 DNA is TGCGCCAGCAGCTTATCTTGGACAGGGAATGAAAAACTGTTTTTT.

The sample holds one count of this clone. The rearrangement links TRBV6-7 to TRBJ2-1, with 9 bases lining up with TRBD2. TRBV6-7 falls under the ORF class, with uncertain function. The CDR3 extends over 17 amino acids. V shed 1 base and J 4 bases; nucleotides not matched to a gene: 8. CDR3 amino acids: CASSYCLCGGAYNEQFF. CDR3 DNA: TGTGCCAGCAGTTACTGCCTTTGCGGGGGGGCTTACAATGAGCAGTTCTTC.

The chain has TRBV29-1 and TRBJ2-1; TRBD2 aligns across 13 bases. The J segment lost 7 bases and the V segment lost 7 bases, leaving 7 bases of the junction unmatched. The CDR3 is 14 residues long. The germline V gene has CDR1 SQVTM and CDR2 ANQGSEA. CDR3 sequence reads: CSGQLAGGRNEQFF. CDR3 in DNA: TGCAGCGGGCAACTAGCGGGGGGGCGTAATGAGCAGTTCTTC.

This chain uses TRBV5-1 with TRBJ2-3, with TRBD1 matching over 9 bases. V was pared by 4 bases and J by 2 bases, with 8 bases of the junction left unmatched. This CDR3 spans 16 amino acids. CDR1 is SGHRS and CDR2 is YFSETQ in the germline V gene. CDR3 in amino acids: CASSVDRGGYTDTQYF. CDR3 nucleotides: TGCGCCAGCAGCGTGGACAGGGGTGGGTACACAGATACGCAGTATTTT. The variable domain in full, completed from reference TRBV5-1 and TRBJ2-3, reads KAGVTQTPRYLIKTRGQQVTLSCSPISGHRSVSWYQQTPGQGLQFLFEYFSETQRNKGNFPGRFSGRQFSNSRSEMNVSTLELGDSALYLCASSVDRGGYTDTQYFGPGTRLTVL.

The rearrangement uses TRBV4-1 and TRBJ2-5; 8 nucleotides line up with TRBD2. J lost 5 bases, V lost 5 bases, and 10 bases had no gene match. CDR1 MGHRA and CDR2 YSYEKL come from the germline V gene. The CDR3 loop spans 15 amino acids. In DNA, the CDR3 is TGCGCCAGCAGCAAGCCCGGGGGGGCCGATGAGACCCAGTACTTC. Its translation: CASSKPGGADETQYF.

This chain uses TRBV4-2 with TRBJ2-1; tentatively, D is TRBD2 (6 bases). The CDR3 is made up of 14 amino acids. Germline V gene sequence: CDR1 LGHNA, CDR2 YNFKEQ. V lost 4 bases and J 4 bases, leaving 11 bases between the germline ends. DNA for the CDR3: TGTGCCAGCAGCCCTAGACTAGGTTACAATGAGCAGTTCTTC. It translates to CASSPRLGYNEQFF.

The chain employs TRBV4-3 and TRBJ2-3; 8 nucleotides align to TRBD1. This CDR3 contains 17 residues. Germline loops: CDR1 LGHNA, CDR2 YSLEER. V shed 0 bases and J 8 bases; nucleotides not matched to a gene: 13. The CDR3 DNA reads TGCGCCAGCAGCCAAGACGCCCCGGGACAGGCCGTGGGTACGCAGTATTTT. It specifies CASSQDAPGQAVGTQYF.

V and J are TRBV30 and TRBJ1-1, with 7 bases fitting TRBD1. CDR3 size: 11 residues. V lost 0 bases to trimming and J lost 11 bases; unmatched junction nucleotides: 3. CDR1 and CDR2 (germline): GTSNPN, SVGIG (reference sequence). The CDR3 DNA reads as TGTGCCTGGAGTGTAACAGGGGCCGCTTTCTTT. Protein product: CAWSVTGAAFF. Based on the CDR3 plus reference TRBV30 and TRBJ1-1, the full variable domain is SQTIHQWPATLVQPVGSPLSLECTVEGTSNPNLYWYRQAAGRGLQLLFYSVGIGQISSEVPQNLSASRPQDRQFILSSKKLLLSDSGFYLCAWSVTGAAFFGQGTRLTVV.

The DNA of the CDR3 is TGCGCCAGCAGCCAACCCGCCAGGACAGGGGGCACGACCGGGGAGCTGTTTTTT. Residues: CASSQPARTGGTTGELFF. The rearrangement links TRBV4-3 to TRBJ2-2; TRBD1 agrees at 11 bases. Trimming at V came to 2 bases and at J to 5 bases, leaving 10 bases not matched to a gene. The germline V gene encodes CDR1 LGHNA and CDR2 YSLEER. There are 18 residues in the CDR3.

This clone was seen more than once but under ten times. Here the CDR3 reads CASSSRDLNTEAFF. The CDR3 DNA follows: TGTGCCAGCAGCTCCAGGGACTTGAACACTGAAGCTTTCTTT. V is TRBV6-5 and J is TRBJ1-1; D possibly corresponds to TRBD1 (5 bases). The V and J ends lost 6 bases and 0 bases respectively, with 11 bases between them. Germline loops: CDR1 MNHEY, CDR2 SVGAGI. CDR3 size: 14 residues.

DNA for the CDR3: TGTGCCAGCAGCTTATCAGGGAGGGGGAAATACAATGAGCAGTTCTTC. Encoded protein: CASSLSGRGKYNEQFF. This sequence joins TRBV7-2 and TRBJ2-1; tentative D call: TRBD2 (7 bases). Germline CDR1 and CDR2: SGHTA and FQGNSA. The CDR3 totals 16 residues. V lost 2 bases to trimming and J lost 4 bases, with 15 bases between them. The complete variable domain, with remaining parts taken from reference TRBV7-2 and TRBJ2-1, reads GAGVSQSPSNKVTEKGKDVELRCDPISGHTALYWYRQSLGQGLEFLIYFQGNSAPDKSGLPSDRFSAERTGGSVSTLTIQRTQQEDSAVYLCASSLSGRGKYNEQFFGPGTRLTVL.

The chain links TRBV14 to TRBJ2-5; D perhaps matches TRBD1 (6 bases). The V gene lost 2 bases and the J gene lost 5 bases, with 18 bases spanning the gap. Germline V lookup: CDR1 SGHDN, CDR2 FVKESK. The CDR3 runs 16 residues. CDR3 in amino acids: CASSQPTGKVPETQYF. In DNA form, the CDR3 reads TGTGCCAGCAGCCAACCCACAGGGAAGGTCCCCGAGACCCAGTACTTC.

This chain joins TRBV7-3 and TRBJ1-6; D call uncertain. This CDR3 has 15 residues. The V gene lost 5 bases and the J gene lost 0 bases, with 8 bases spanning the gap. In germline, CDR1 is SGHTA, CDR2 FQGTGA. The CDR3 nucleotides read TGTGCCAGCAGCCCGGGGAGCTCCTATAATTCACCCCTCCACTTT. Residues: CASSPGSSYNSPLHF.

The chain employs TRBV5-1 and TRBJ1-6; 8 bases map to TRBD1. This CDR3 has 15 residues. Trimming removed 0 bases from V and 5 bases from J; junction bases left unmatched: 1. Germline CDR1 reads SGHRS; CDR2 reads YFSETQ. DNA of the CDR3: TGCGCCAGCAGCTTGGGACAGGGGAATAATTCACCCCTCCACTTT. Protein product: CASSLGQGNNSPLHF.

This rearrangement joins TRBV5-4 to TRBJ2-5, with D unresolved. The closer fit of TRBJ2-7 to the DNA end suggests the J call may be wrong. The CDR3 length is 12 residues. Germline V CDR1 and CDR2: SGHNT, YYREEE (reference sequence). In nucleotides, the CDR3 is TGTGCCAGCAGCTTGTCAGGATACGAGCAGTACTTC. As protein: CASSLSGYEQYF.

The chain employs TRBV5-6 and TRBJ2-3, with 9 bases fitting TRBD1. CDR3 length equals 16 residues. J was trimmed by 1 base and V by 4 bases; bases with no gene match: 7. The germline V gene has CDR1 SGHDT and CDR2 YYEEEE. This chain's CDR3 is CASSLGTGRGTDTQYF. The CDR3, as DNA: TGTGCCAGCAGCCTGGGGACAGGGCGAGGCACAGATACGCAGTATTTT.

V usage is TRBV14 and J usage is TRBJ1-2; TRBD1 aligns across 9 bases. CDR1 and CDR2 from the germline V gene are SGHDN and FVKESK. The CDR3 is 14 residues long. Germline trimming cut 6 bases from V and 3 bases from J; bases unmatched to any gene: 5. The CDR3 here is CASSSDRGDYGYTF. The DNA of the CDR3 is TGTGCCAGCAGTTCCGACAGGGGGGACTATGGCTACACCTTC. Based on the CDR3 plus reference TRBV14 and TRBJ1-2, the full variable domain is EAGVTQFPSHSVIEKGQTVTLRCDPISGHDNLYWYRRVMGKEIKFLLHFVKESKQDESGMPNNRFLAERTGGTYSTLKVQPAELEDSGVYFCASSSDRGDYGYTFGSGTRLTVV.

The chain employs TRBV27 and TRBJ2-7; TRBD1 aligns across 7 bases. The CDR3 has 15 residues. Germline assignment: CDR1 MNHEY and CDR2 SMNVEV (reference sequence). With V trimmed by 6 bases and J by 3 bases, 11 bases remained unmatched. The chain's CDR3 is CASSFSGTEGYEQYF. As DNA, the CDR3 is TGTGCCAGCAGCTTCTCAGGGACAGAGGGCTACGAGCAGTACTTC.

The V call is TRBV2, the J call TRBJ1-3, with D uncertain. Germline V gene sequence: CDR1 SNHLY, CDR2 FYNNEI. The CDR3 sequence is 14 residues long. V lost 7 bases and J lost 0, with 10 bases in between. The CDR3: CASNFLSSGNTIYF. The DNA for the CDR3 is TGTGCCAGCAACTTCCTGAGCTCTGGAAACACCATATATTTT.

The rearrangement links TRBV11-1 to TRBJ1-4, with TRBD1 identical over 7 bases. Germline V gene sequence: CDR1 SGHAT, CDR2 FQDESV (reference sequence). The CDR3 contains 15 residues. V lost 5 bases to trimming and J lost 4 bases; unmatched junction nucleotides: 7. The CDR3 DNA sequence: TGTGCCAGCAGCCGGAGGGGACAGAGTAATGAAAAACTGTTTTTT. Translation gives CASSRRGQSNEKLFF.

This chain uses TRBV6-6 with TRBJ1-4; maybe TRBD1 (5 bases). V was trimmed by 7 bases and J by 8 bases, leaving 23 bases between them. CDR3 size: 16 residues. Germline V gene lookup returns CDR1 MNHNY and CDR2 SVGAGI (reference sequence). The CDR3 region has the DNA TGTGCCAGCAACAACGGGGGGGAGGGATTTCGGGAAAAACTGTTTTTT. This translates into CASNNGGEGFREKLFF.

This sequence joins TRBV13 and TRBJ2-7; tentatively, D is TRBD2 (6 bases). CDR1 and CDR2 (germline): PRHDT, FYEKMQ (reference sequence). This CDR3 has 15 residues. V shed 0 bases and J shed 2 bases, with 11 bases lying between them. CDR3 nucleotide sequence: TGTGCCAGCAGCTTAGGTTCTAGCGAGACCTACGAGCAGTACTTC. Its protein is CASSLGSSETYEQYF.

The chain uses TRBV6-5 and TRBJ2-7; TRBD1 matches at 7 bases. The CDR3 covers 13 residues. Unmatched junction bases numbered 7, after V lost 7 bases and J lost 4 bases. Germline V CDR1 and CDR2: MNHEY, SVGAGI. CDR3 amino acids: CASTAGQVYEQYF. The CDR3 DNA sequence: TGTGCCAGCACCGCAGGACAGGTGTACGAGCAGTACTTC.

This clone was seen just once. The CDR3 region is CSVGPSYNEQFF. In nucleotides, the CDR3 is TGCAGCGTTGGACCTTCCTACAATGAGCAGTTCTTC. The chain recombines TRBV29-1 with TRBJ2-1, with unresolved D. CDR3 length: 12 residues. Trimming removed 4 bases at V and 1 base at J, with 5 bases between. In germline, CDR1 is SQVTM, CDR2 ANQGSEA.

V gene TRBV30 combines with J gene TRBJ2-7, with D perhaps given as TRBD1 or TRBD2 (6 bases each). Germline V CDR1 and CDR2: GTSNPN, SVGIG (reference sequence). This CDR3 region has 14 residues. V dropped 3 bases and J dropped 2 bases, with 14 bases sitting between them. The CDR3 DNA sequence: TGTGCCTGGAGATTACGGGGGCTTGCCTACGAGCAGTACTTC. Translation gives CAWRLRGLAYEQYF.

This clone was seen a single time. This chain connects TRBV7-2 to TRBJ2-7, with D maybe TRBD1 (8 bases). The CDR3 extends over 14 amino acids. Germline V gene data show CDR1 as SGHTA and CDR2 as FQGNSA. V dropped 5 bases and J dropped 8 bases, with 19 bases sitting between them. For the CDR3, the DNA is TGTGCCAGCAGCACGAGACAGGGGACTACGAAGCAGTACTTC. Protein sequence: CASSTRQGTTKQYF. Based on the CDR3 plus reference TRBV7-2 and TRBJ2-7, the full variable domain is GAGVSQSPSNKVTEKGKDVELRCDPISGHTALYWYRQSLGQGLEFLIYFQGNSAPDKSGLPSDRFSAERTGGSVSTLTIQRTQQEDSAVYLCASSTRQGTTKQYFGPGTRLTVT.

The chain uses TRBV5-1 and TRBJ2-7, with unresolved D. V was clipped by 2 bases and J by 6 bases, with 15 bases between them. The CDR3 is 14 residues long. CDR1 SGHRS and CDR2 YFSETQ come from the germline V gene. The CDR3 DNA reads TGCGCCAGCAGCTTACCGGGTCAACTCTCCGAGCAGTACTTC. This sequence encodes CASSLPGQLSEQYF.

In its sample, this clone was seen once. The chain links TRBV11-2 to TRBJ1-1, with D unresolved. The CDR3 extends over 13 amino acids. Trimming took 4 bases from V and 1 from J, leaving 7 bases between them. Germline CDR1 is SGHAT and CDR2 is FQNNGV. The CDR3: CASSWTRNTEAFF. CDR3 DNA sequence: TGTGCCAGCAGCTGGACGAGGAACACTGAAGCTTTCTTT.

J is TRBJ2-5 and V is TRBV7-6; D unresolved. This CDR3 comprises 17 residues. V lost 0 bases and J 0 bases, leaving 14 bases between the germline ends. The germline gives CDR1 SGHVS, CDR2 FNYEAQ. DNA of the CDR3: TGTGCCAGCAGCTTAGCGCTCCGGCAAGCCAACCAAGAGACCCAGTACTTC. Its translation is CASSLALRQANQETQYF.